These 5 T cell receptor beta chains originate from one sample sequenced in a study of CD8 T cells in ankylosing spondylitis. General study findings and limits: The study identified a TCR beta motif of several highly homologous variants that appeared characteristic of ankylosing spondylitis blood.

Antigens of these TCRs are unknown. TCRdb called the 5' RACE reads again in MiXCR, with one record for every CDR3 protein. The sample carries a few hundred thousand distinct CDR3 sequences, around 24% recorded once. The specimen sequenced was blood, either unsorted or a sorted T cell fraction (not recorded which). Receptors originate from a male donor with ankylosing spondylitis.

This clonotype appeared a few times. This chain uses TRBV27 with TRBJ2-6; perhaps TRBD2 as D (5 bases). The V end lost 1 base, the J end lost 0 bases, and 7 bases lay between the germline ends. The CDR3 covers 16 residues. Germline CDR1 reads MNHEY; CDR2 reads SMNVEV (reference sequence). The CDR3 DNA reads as TGTGCCAGCAGTTTATTCGGGGTCTCTGGGGCCAACGTCCTGACTTTC. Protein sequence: CASSLFGVSGANVLTF.

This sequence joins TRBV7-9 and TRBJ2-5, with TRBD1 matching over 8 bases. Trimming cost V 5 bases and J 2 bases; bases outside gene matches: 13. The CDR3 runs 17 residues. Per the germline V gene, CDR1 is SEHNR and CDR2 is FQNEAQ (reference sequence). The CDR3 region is CASSPLERTGWQETQYF. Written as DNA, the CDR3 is TGTGCCAGCAGCCCCCTAGAACGGACAGGGTGGCAAGAGACCCAGTACTTC. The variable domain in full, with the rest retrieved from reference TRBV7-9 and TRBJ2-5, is DTGVSQNPRHKITKRGQNVTFRCDPISEHNRLYWYRQTLGQGPEFLTYFQNEAQLEKSRLLSDRFSAERPKGSFSTLEIQRTEQGDSAMYLCASSPLERTGWQETQYFGPGTRLLVL.

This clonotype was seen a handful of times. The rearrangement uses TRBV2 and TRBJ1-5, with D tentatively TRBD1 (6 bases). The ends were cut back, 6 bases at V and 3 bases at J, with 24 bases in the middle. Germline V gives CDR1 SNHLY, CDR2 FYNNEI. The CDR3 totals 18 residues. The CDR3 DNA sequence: TGTGCCAGCAGGGGTGTGGGACCGGGGGGCCTCGTCAATCAGCCCCAGCATTTT. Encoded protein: CASRGVGPGGLVNQPQHF.

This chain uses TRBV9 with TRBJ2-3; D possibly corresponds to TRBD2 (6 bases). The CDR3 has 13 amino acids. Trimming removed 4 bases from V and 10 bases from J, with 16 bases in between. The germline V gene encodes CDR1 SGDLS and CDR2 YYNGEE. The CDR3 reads CASSTETRSSQYF. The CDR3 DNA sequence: TGTGCCAGCAGCACCGAGACTAGATCGTCGCAGTATTTT.

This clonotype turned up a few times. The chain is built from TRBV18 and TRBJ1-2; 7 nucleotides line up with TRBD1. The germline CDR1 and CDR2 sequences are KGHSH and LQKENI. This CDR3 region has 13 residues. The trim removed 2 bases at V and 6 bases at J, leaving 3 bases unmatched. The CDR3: CASSPSTGNGYTF. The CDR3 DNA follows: TGTGCCAGCTCACCATCGACAGGGAATGGCTACACCTTC.